The T cell receptor (beta chain) described here comes from a study of T cells in Graves' hyperthyroidism and ophthalmopathy. Findings and caveats of the study: Stable hyperthyroidism and ophthalmopathy were separated using 13 V-J signatures.

Notes on this clonotype: The antigen is not known.

TCR beta CDR3 regions were amplified from RNA. Using the HTBI primer set, a first-round RT-PCR was run on the TCR CDR3. TCRdb processed the multiplex PCR reads anew with MiXCR; each CDR3 protein has one entry. In the table there are around 300,000 distinct CDR3 sequences, approximately 21% of which are singletons. Ophthalmopathy patients had Clinical Activity Score at least 3, NOSPECS grade at least 4, duration under 3 months. Clinical symptoms, serum thyroxine, TRAb, thyroid ultrasound and orbital computed tomography informed diagnoses. Fresh peripheral blood, under 13 ml, was the source of the PBMCs. CDR3 length: 13 amino acids. The J segment lost 5 bases and the V segment lost 6 bases, leaving 6 bases of the junction unmatched.

The J gene is TRBJ2-5, the V gene TRBV12-3 or TRBV12-4, with 7 bases identical to TRBD2. The sequencing input was blood. This receptor was taken from a young man with Graves' ophthalmopathy. The CDR3 protein is CASSREGWETQYF. The CDR3 DNA reads TGTGCCAGCAGCAGGGAGGGTTGGGAGACCCAGTACTTC.